This T cell receptor beta chain was identified in a study of CD8 T cell repertoires and HIV-1 epitope variants. Study information: Tested: three Gag epitope families, Nef HW9 and YT9.

V gave up 7 bases and J gave up 5 bases, with 15 bases separating them. The CDR3 length is 13 residues. The germline V gene has CDR1 WSHSY and CDR2 SAAADI. Of note for this clone: Its target is not known.

TCRdb's table, derived via immunoSEQ multiplex PCR, lists solely in-frame clones and lacks some. The table includes roughly 4,000 clones, about 63% detected once. This TCR derives from a male donor with HIV. Sequenced: cultured CD8+ T cells derived from PBMCs. The V call is TRBV10-2, the J call TRBJ2-7; D remains unclear. CDR3 region: CASTRFVGNEQYF. The CDR3, as DNA: TGCGCCAGCACGAGGTTCGTAGGTAACGAGCAGTACTTC.